This entry concerns a single TCR beta chain. Its antigen remains unidentified. The junction shows a germline mismatch at one end, possibly a read error. Germline-derived CDR1 and CDR2 are DFQATT and SNEGSKA (reference sequence). CDR3 length: 13 amino acids. The data belong to a study of blood T cells in healthy people across ages. Alongside a J-beta primer mix, a sample-barcoded 5' primer served in a second PCR lasting about 6 to 11 cycles. TCRdb independently ran MiXCR on the 5' RACE reads; one entry per CDR3 protein. The sample has 730,000 or so distinct CDR3 sequences; more than 40% are singletons. Study findings and constraints: Investigators viewed diversity estimates from one million T cells as underestimates, the study reported.

Total RNA, at least 5 micrograms per sample, was extracted from PBMCs. The sequence came from a woman aged 60-75 years in good health. Sequenced: blood. The chain employs TRBV20-1 and TRBJ1-4; D remains ambiguous. The CDR3 loop is CSVRRGRDEKLFF. DNA of the CDR3: TGCAGTGTTAGACGGGGTCGGGATGAAAAACTGTTTTTT.